Below are 11 T cell receptor beta chains sequenced from a single sample in a study of blood T cell repertoires in COVID-19. Method: immunoSEQ multiplex PCR; TCRdb's copy keeps in-frame clones and lacks some. Among 200,000 to 300,000 clones listed, 75% to 90% were seen once. The specimen sequenced was peripheral blood. These TCRs come from a human donor in a cohort sampled during active COVID-19.

The chain recombines TRBV4-1 with TRBJ1-4; TRBD1 is a possible D gene (5 bases). V was shortened by 1 base and J by 7 bases, with 19 bases between the two germline ends. The CDR3 totals 17 residues. The germline CDR1 and CDR2 sequences are MGHRA and YSYEKL. The CDR3 reads CASSQVQGFERSEKLFF. The CDR3 DNA follows: TGCGCCAGCAGCCAAGTTCAGGGTTTTGAGCGTAGTGAAAAACTGTTTTTT.

The CDR3 nucleotides are TGCGCCAGCAGCACGGGACAGGGGGACTACGAGCAGTACTTC. Translated, it gives CASSTGQGDYEQYF. V usage is TRBV5-1 and J usage is TRBJ2-7; TRBD1 aligns across 11 bases. The V gene end was trimmed by 4 bases and the J gene end by 3 bases; junction bases not matched to a gene: 3. Germline V CDR1 and CDR2: SGHRS, YFSETQ. The CDR3 length is 14 residues.

V gene TRBV2 combines with J gene TRBJ1-3; 8 bases line up with TRBD1. The V gene end was trimmed by 8 bases and the J gene end by 0 bases; junction bases not matched to a gene: 6. The germline V gene encodes CDR1 SNHLY and CDR2 FYNNEI. CDR3 length equals 15 residues. CDR3 nucleotides: TGTGCCAGCGGCGGGACAGGATACTCTGGAAACACCATATATTTT. Protein sequence: CASGGTGYSGNTIYF. Variable domain in full (rest from reference TRBV2 and TRBJ1-3): EPEVTQTPSHQVTQMGQEVILRCVPISNHLYFYWYRQILGQKVEFLVSFYNNEISEKSEIFDDQFSVERPDGSNFTLKIRSTKLEDSAMYFCASGGTGYSGNTIYFGEGSWLTVV.

V is TRBV7-9 and J is TRBJ2-3; 8 nucleotides match TRBD2. This CDR3 has 17 residues. V shed 4 bases, J shed 0 bases, and the junction held 9 bases outside the gene matches. Germline-derived CDR1 and CDR2 are SEHNR and FQNEAQ (reference sequence). The CDR3 spells CASSSPHGGASTDTQYF. Here the CDR3 DNA reads TGTGCCAGCAGCTCTCCCCACGGGGGGGCTAGCACAGATACGCAGTATTTT. The full variable domain, rest sourced from reference TRBV7-9 and TRBJ2-3, is DTGVSQNPRHKITKRGQNVTFRCDPISEHNRLYWYRQTLGQGPEFLTYFQNEAQLEKSRLLSDRFSAERPKGSFSTLEIQRTEQGDSAMYLCASSSPHGGASTDTQYFGPGTRLTVL.

The chain carries TRBV15 and TRBJ2-2, with D hard to call. V was clipped by 3 bases and J by 4 bases, with 15 bases between them. CDR3 length equals 16 residues. Germline CDR1 is LNHNV and CDR2 is YYDKDF (reference sequence). CDR3 DNA: TGTGCCACCAGCAGGTCCCTCAACCCGGGCACCGGGGAGCTGTTTTTT. Amino acids: CATSRSLNPGTGELFF.

The chain is built from TRBV3-1 (or the pseudogene TRBV3-2) and TRBJ1-1; 10 positions match TRBD1. Germline CDR1 reads LGHDT; CDR2 reads YNNKEL (reference sequence). The CDR3 totals 18 residues. With 4 bases clipped from V and 0 bases from J, the junction kept 11 bases outside the gene matches. CDR3 sequence (DNA): TGTGCCAGCAGCCCGACCCCCTGGACAGGGGGAATGAACACTGAAGCTTTCTTT. It is translated as CASSPTPWTGGMNTEAFF.

The V gene is TRBV6-2 or TRBV6-3, the J gene TRBJ1-1, with D unclear. V was clipped by 4 bases and J by 1 base, with 7 bases between them. The CDR3 length is 13 residues. Germline CDR1 reads MNHEY; CDR2 reads SVGEGT. The CDR3, as DNA: TGTGCCAGCAGTTTGACACAGAACACTGAAGCTTTCTTT. Translated: CASSLTQNTEAFF.

This chain connects TRBV2 to TRBJ1-4, with 8 bases lining up with TRBD1. CDR3 length equals 12 residues. Per germline, CDR1 SNHLY and CDR2 FYNNEI. V was pared by 10 bases and J by 8 bases, with 6 bases of the junction left unmatched. CDR3 sequence: CATGQGSEKLFF. The CDR3, as DNA: TGTGCCACCGGACAGGGTAGCGAAAAACTGTTTTTT. Drawing the rest from reference TRBV2 and TRBJ1-4, the complete variable domain is EPEVTQTPSHQVTQMGQEVILRCVPISNHLYFYWYRQILGQKVEFLVSFYNNEISEKSEIFDDQFSVERPDGSNFTLKIRSTKLEDSAMYFCATGQGSEKLFFGSGTQLSVL.

The chain has TRBV27 and TRBJ2-7; maybe TRBD1 (7 bases). V was trimmed by 0 bases and J by 3 bases, leaving 15 bases between them. CDR1 MNHEY and CDR2 SMNVEV come from the germline V gene (reference sequence). This CDR3 spans 16 amino acids. DNA for the CDR3: TGTGCCAGCAGTTTATCGGGGGGACAGACCTTCTACGAGCAGTACTTC. Translation: CASSLSGGQTFYEQYF.

The chain recombines TRBV19 with TRBJ2-3, with D perhaps TRBD1 (6 bases). The ends were cut back, 4 bases at V and 0 bases at J, with 11 bases in the middle. Germline V gene data show CDR1 as LNHDA and CDR2 as SQIVND (reference sequence). CDR3 length equals 15 residues. This CDR3 reads CASSTRDTSTDTQYF. The DNA of the CDR3 is TGTGCCAGTAGTACCCGGGACACAAGCACAGATACGCAGTATTTT.

This clone was seen more than once but under ten times. In DNA form, the CDR3 reads TGCGCCAGCAGCATTGGACAGCTTAATTTTTACAATGAGCAGTTCTTC. Its protein product is CASSIGQLNFYNEQFF. This chain uses TRBV5-1 with TRBJ2-1; maybe TRBD1 (6 bases). This CDR3 comprises 16 residues. The germline gives CDR1 SGHRS, CDR2 YFSETQ. The V gene lost 4 bases and the J gene lost 4 bases, with 18 bases spanning the gap.